The 11 T cell receptor beta chains reported below all come from one sample, sequenced in a study of regulatory T cells in long-lasting Graves disease. Time point in this sample: persistent/refractory GD, antithyroid drugs over 5 years with positive TRAb. Preparation of the TCR library used RNA extracted from PBMCs. iRepertoire HTBI primers and Arm-PCR of CDR3 regions built TCR beta libraries. TCRdb processed the multiplex PCR reads anew with MiXCR; each CDR3 protein has one entry. The data contain about 290,000 distinct CDR3 sequences, more than 20% of them seen just once; the ten biggest clones take up approximately 60%. Material: peripheral blood mononuclear cells (PBMCs), obtained when the disease was refractory, from a patient treated with antithyroid drugs. The receptors derive from a female donor with Graves disease.

The rearrangement links TRBV4-1 to TRBJ2-7, with D tentatively TRBD2 (7 bases). Germline-derived CDR1 and CDR2 are MGHRA and YSYEKL. The CDR3 runs 15 residues. The ends were cut back, 3 bases at V and 3 bases at J, with 15 bases in the middle. This CDR3 reads CASSQRGGGGYEQYF. CDR3 nucleotide sequence: TGCGCCAGCAGCCAGCGGGGAGGGGGGGGCTACGAGCAGTACTTC.

This rearrangement joins TRBV29-1 to TRBJ1-1; D remains unclear. Trimming stripped 2 bases from V and 0 bases from J, with 10 bases between. Per the germline V gene, CDR1 is SQVTM and CDR2 is ANQGSEA. The CDR3 is 14 amino acids. CDR3 in DNA: TGCAGCGTTGAATTTTCCACTTTGAACACTGAAGCTTTCTTT. Translating it yields CSVEFSTLNTEAFF.

This clonotype occurred a few times. This chain uses TRBV3-1 with TRBJ2-2; D call uncertain. Trimming pared 7 bases from V and 1 base from J, leaving 10 bases between. Germline-derived CDR1 and CDR2 are LGHDT and YNNKEL (reference sequence). The CDR3 has 14 residues. The CDR3 region has the DNA TGTGCCAGCAAGAGTCCAATGAACACCGGGGAGCTGTTTTTT. Its protein product is CASKSPMNTGELFF.

This clonotype came up a few times. This chain uses TRBV11-2 with TRBJ2-5; 7 bases align to TRBD1. The V segment lost 1 base and the J segment 1 base; nucleotides outside the gene matches: 3. This CDR3 has 15 residues. The germline V gene has CDR1 SGHAT and CDR2 FQNNGV. CDR3 protein: CASSLGGTVQETQYF. For the CDR3, the DNA is TGTGCCAGCAGCTTAGGGGGGACAGTCCAAGAGACCCAGTACTTC.

This clonotype was seen only a few times. V is TRBV4-3 and J is TRBJ2-4; D ambiguous. Trimming cost V 0 bases and J 0 bases, with 9 bases left between them. The CDR3 contains 16 residues. Germline V gives CDR1 LGHNA, CDR2 YSLEER. The CDR3 protein is CASSQDITRAKNIQYF. The DNA of the CDR3 is TGCGCCAGCAGCCAAGATATAACGCGAGCCAAAAACATTCAGTACTTC.

This clonotype has only a few counts. In DNA, the CDR3 is TGTGCCAGCAGCTCAGCCGCTAGCGGGGGAAAGTACTTC. This sequence encodes CASSSAASGGKYF. The chain employs TRBV7-2 and TRBJ2-7; 10 bases are shared with TRBD2. The CDR3 contains 13 residues. Trimming removed 4 bases from V and 11 bases from J; junction bases left unmatched: 8. CDR1 and CDR2 from the germline V gene are SGHTA and FQGNSA.

This chain uses TRBV19 with TRBJ1-4; D unresolved. In germline, CDR1 is LNHDA, CDR2 SQIVND (reference sequence). The V end was cut by 3 bases, the J end by 8 bases, with 10 bases between. There are 13 residues in the CDR3. CDR3 nucleotide sequence: TGTGCCAGTAGTATGAGGGAACAAGAAAAACTGTTTTTT. Translating it yields CASSMREQEKLFF.

This sequence joins TRBV7-9 and TRBJ2-2; no definite D call. This CDR3 is built from 12 residues. CDR1 is SEHNR and CDR2 is FQNEAQ in the germline V gene (reference sequence). Trimming removed 6 bases at V and 6 bases at J, with 8 bases between. The chain's CDR3 is CASREMAGELFF. CDR3 DNA sequence: TGTGCCAGCAGAGAAATGGCCGGGGAGCTGTTTTTT.

The chain recombines TRBV6-2 or TRBV6-3 with TRBJ2-1; D is possibly TRBD2 (7 bases). This CDR3 has 14 amino acids. V lost 6 bases to trimming and J lost 2 bases, with 11 bases between them. The germline V gene encodes CDR1 MNHEY and CDR2 SVGEGT. CDR3 loop: CASSWGGPYNEQFF. CDR3 DNA sequence: TGTGCCAGCAGCTGGGGGGGGCCCTACAATGAGCAGTTCTTC.

This clonotype was seen a few times. The genes are TRBV29-1 and TRBJ2-7, with D perhaps given as TRBD1 or TRBD2 (5 bases each). Looked up from germline, CDR1 is SQVTM and CDR2 is ANQGSEA. The length of the CDR3 is 14 residues. The germline V and J ends were trimmed by 3 bases and 2 bases, with 14 bases remaining between them. CDR3 in amino acids: CSVEGWGKPYEQYF. The DNA for the CDR3 is TGCAGCGTTGAGGGTTGGGGGAAGCCCTACGAGCAGTACTTC.

This clonotype has ten or more counts. The rearrangement links TRBV28 to TRBJ2-3; TRBD2 might be the D (6 bases). Germline assignment: CDR1 MDHEN and CDR2 SYDVKM. The CDR3 contains 13 residues. Trimming took off 2 bases at V and 5 bases at J, with 8 bases between the two ends. The CDR3: CASSLGGKDTQYF. The CDR3 nucleotides are TGTGCCAGCAGTTTAGGCGGGAAAGATACGCAGTATTTT.